This entry describes one T cell receptor beta chain. Measured with immunoSEQ multiplex PCR; TCRdb has only the in-frame clones, and not every one. This sample has around 81,000 clones, with approximately 93% found just once. The data derive from a study of control samples from healthy donors and cancer patients. The germline V gene encodes CDR1 MGHRA and CDR2 YSYEKL. V was clipped by 3 bases and J by 4 bases, with 12 bases between them. The CDR3 has 14 amino acids. The sequenced sample was blood. This chain joins TRBV4-1 and TRBJ1-1; tentative D call: TRBD1 (6 bases). This receptor was identified in a woman in her 30s in good health. CDR3: CASSHLGGVTEAFF. DNA for the CDR3: TGCGCCAGCAGCCATTTAGGGGGAGTCACTGAAGCTTTCTTT.